What follows are 9 T cell receptor beta chains derived from one specimen sequenced in a study of CD8 T cell repertoires and HIV-1 epitope variants. No antigens are known for them. The protocol was immunoSEQ multiplex PCR, while the TCRdb copy is restricted to in-frame clones and leaves out a portion. The sample includes roughly 5,000 clones, around 66% of them seen just once. The sample taken for sequencing was cultured CD8+ T cells derived from PBMCs. These TCRs come from a male donor with HIV.

V is TRBV5-1 and J is TRBJ2-1, with D tentatively TRBD2 (5 bases). CDR1 is SGHRS and CDR2 is YFSETQ in the germline V gene. The V gene lost 2 bases and the J gene lost 4 bases, with 7 bases spanning the gap. The CDR3 spans 13 residues. The CDR3 DNA follows: TGCGCCAGCAGCTTCTCGGGGTACAATGAGCAGTTCTTC. Protein sequence: CASSFSGYNEQFF.

The J gene is TRBJ2-7, the V gene TRBV2; maybe TRBD1 (6 bases). V was shortened by 7 bases and J by 3 bases, with 16 bases between the two germline ends. This CDR3 spans 14 amino acids. CDR1 and CDR2 from the germline V gene are SNHLY and FYNNEI. As DNA, the CDR3 is TGTGCCAGCACCGATGATCAGGGGAACTACGAGCAGTACTTC. Translating gives CASTDDQGNYEQYF. Combining the CDR3 with reference TRBV2 and TRBJ2-7 gives the whole variable domain EPEVTQTPSHQVTQMGQEVILRCVPISNHLYFYWYRQILGQKVEFLVSFYNNEISEKSEIFDDQFSVERPDGSNFTLKIRSTKLEDSAMYFCASTDDQGNYEQYFGPGTRLTVT.

This clone was recorded once. The chain joins TRBV30 to TRBJ1-6, with D possibly matching TRBD1 (6 bases). Trimming took off 3 bases at V and 6 bases at J, with 12 bases between the two ends. CDR1 and CDR2 from the germline V gene are GTSNPN and SVGIG (reference sequence). The CDR3 covers 14 residues. The CDR3 coding sequence is TGTGCCTGGAGCCCCGGACAGTCTAATTCACCCCTCCACTTT. Amino acid sequence: CAWSPGQSNSPLHF.

In its sample, this clone was seen once. The J gene is TRBJ2-7, the V gene TRBV9; weak D call: TRBD2 (6 bases). The CDR3 is made up of 14 amino acids. Per the germline V gene, CDR1 is SGDLS and CDR2 is YYNGEE. The V end was cut by 0 bases, the J end by 4 bases, with 11 bases between. CDR3 DNA: TGTGCCAGCAGCGTAGAGGGTAGCGGTTACGAGCAGTACTTC. Amino acid sequence: CASSVEGSGYEQYF. Full variable domain (outside the CDR3, taken from reference TRBV9 and TRBJ2-7): DSGVTQTPKHLITATGQRVTLRCSPRSGDLSVYWYQQSLDQGLQFLIQYYNGEERAKGNILERFSAQQFPDLHSELNLSSLELGDSALYFCASSVEGSGYEQYFGPGTRLTVT.

V is TRBV7-6 and J is TRBJ2-1; D is perhaps TRBD1 (7 bases). This CDR3 comprises 15 residues. Trimming took 5 bases from V and 0 from J, leaving 11 bases between them. Germline V gene lookup returns CDR1 SGHVS and CDR2 FNYEAQ. The DNA for the CDR3 is TGTGCCAGCAGCGGACAGGAGGGCTCCTACAATGAGCAGTTCTTC. Protein product: CASSGQEGSYNEQFF.

This rearrangement joins TRBV7-2 to TRBJ2-7; no reliable D call. The V end lost 1 base, the J end lost 3 bases, and 7 bases lay between the germline ends. The CDR3 contains 13 residues. Germline V gene data show CDR1 as SGHTA and CDR2 as FQGNSA. CDR3 DNA sequence: TGTGCCAGCAGCTTAGGGACCGTCTACGAGCAGTACTTC. Translated: CASSLGTVYEQYF.

This chain uses TRBV7-8 with TRBJ2-1; D is unclear. V was cut by 5 bases and J by 0 bases, with 11 bases left in between. CDR3 size: 15 residues. Germline-derived CDR1 and CDR2 are SGHVS and FQNEAQ. This chain's CDR3 is CASSPGLASYNEQFF. CDR3 nucleotides: TGTGCCAGCAGCCCTGGGTTGGCCTCCTACAATGAGCAGTTCTTC.

V usage is TRBV29-1 and J usage is TRBJ2-2; D is ambiguous. Germline V gene data show CDR1 as SQVTM and CDR2 as ANQGSEA. V gave up 0 bases and J gave up 7 bases, with 6 bases separating them. This CDR3 is 12 amino acids long. As DNA, the CDR3 is TGCAGCGTTGAAGATCGGGTCGGGGAGCTGTTTTTT. Translating gives CSVEDRVGELFF.

V usage is TRBV9 and J usage is TRBJ2-2; 9 bases are shared with TRBD1. Germline-derived CDR1 and CDR2 are SGDLS and YYNGEE. The V gene end was trimmed by 0 bases and the J gene end by 2 bases; junction bases not matched to a gene: 2. CDR3 length equals 16 residues. The CDR3 is CASSVVGQGNTGELFF. The CDR3 region has the DNA TGTGCCAGCAGCGTAGTGGGACAGGGAAACACCGGGGAGCTGTTTTTT.